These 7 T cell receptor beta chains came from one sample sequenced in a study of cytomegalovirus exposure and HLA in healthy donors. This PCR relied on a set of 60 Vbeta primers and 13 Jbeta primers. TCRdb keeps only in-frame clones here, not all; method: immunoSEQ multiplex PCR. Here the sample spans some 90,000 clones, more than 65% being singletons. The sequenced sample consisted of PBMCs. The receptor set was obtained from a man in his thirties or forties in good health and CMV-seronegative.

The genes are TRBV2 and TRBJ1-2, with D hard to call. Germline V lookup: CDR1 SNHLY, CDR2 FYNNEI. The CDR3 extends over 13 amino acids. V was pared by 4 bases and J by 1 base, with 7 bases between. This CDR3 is CASSAEVNYGYTF. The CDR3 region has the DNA TGTGCCAGCAGTGCTGAGGTTAACTATGGCTACACCTTC.

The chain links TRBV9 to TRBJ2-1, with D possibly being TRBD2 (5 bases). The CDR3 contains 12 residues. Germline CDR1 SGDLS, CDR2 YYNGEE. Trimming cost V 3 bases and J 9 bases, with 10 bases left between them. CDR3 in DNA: TGTGCCAGCAGCGCCGTCGGGGTTGAGCAGTTCTTC. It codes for CASSAVGVEQFF.

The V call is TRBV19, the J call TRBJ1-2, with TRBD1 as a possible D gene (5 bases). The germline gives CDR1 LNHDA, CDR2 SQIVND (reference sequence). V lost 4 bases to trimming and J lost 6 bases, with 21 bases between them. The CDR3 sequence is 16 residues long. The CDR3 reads CASSRTYRGTRDGYTF. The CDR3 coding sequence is TGTGCCAGTAGTAGGACATACCGGGGGACGCGGGATGGCTACACCTTC.

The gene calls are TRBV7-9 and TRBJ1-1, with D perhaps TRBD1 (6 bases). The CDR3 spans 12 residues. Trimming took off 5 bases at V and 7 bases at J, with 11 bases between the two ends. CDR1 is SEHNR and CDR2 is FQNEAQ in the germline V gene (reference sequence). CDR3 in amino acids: CASSQGFGEAFF. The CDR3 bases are TGTGCCAGCAGCCAGGGGTTCGGTGAAGCTTTCTTT.

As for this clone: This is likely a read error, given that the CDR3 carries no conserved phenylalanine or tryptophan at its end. The CDR3 DNA reads TGTGCCAGTAGTATCGGGACAGGAGGTGATCAGCCCCAGCATGTT. This gives the protein CASSIGTGGDQPQHV. This chain connects TRBV19 to TRBJ1-5; 8 nucleotides match TRBD1. With 3 bases clipped from V and 5 bases from J, the junction kept 6 bases outside the gene matches. Germline values: CDR1 LNHDA, CDR2 SQIVND (reference sequence). The CDR3 totals 15 residues.

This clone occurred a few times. The CDR3 bases are TGTGCCAGCTCCGTGTCGACCGGGGAGCTGTTTTTT. The encoded protein is CASSVSTGELFF. The chain has TRBV18 and TRBJ2-2; D unclear. CDR1 is KGHSH, CDR2 LQKENI, per germline. The CDR3 covers 12 residues. With 6 bases removed from V and 5 bases from J, the gap between germline ends came to 7 bases.

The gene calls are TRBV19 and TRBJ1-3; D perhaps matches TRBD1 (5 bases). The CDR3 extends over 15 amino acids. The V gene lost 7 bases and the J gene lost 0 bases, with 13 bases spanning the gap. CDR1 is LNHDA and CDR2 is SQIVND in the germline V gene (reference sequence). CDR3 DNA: TGTGCCAGTACCCCGAAGACAGCCTCTGGAAACACCATATATTTT. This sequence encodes CASTPKTASGNTIYF.